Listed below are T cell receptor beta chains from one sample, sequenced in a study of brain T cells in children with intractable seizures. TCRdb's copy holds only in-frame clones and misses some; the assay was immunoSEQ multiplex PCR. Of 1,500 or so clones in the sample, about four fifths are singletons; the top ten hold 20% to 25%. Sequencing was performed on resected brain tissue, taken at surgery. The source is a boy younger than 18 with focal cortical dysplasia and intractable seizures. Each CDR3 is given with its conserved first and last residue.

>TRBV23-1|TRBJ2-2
CASRGSGGPNTGELFF
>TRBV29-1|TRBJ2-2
CSVAPHPQTGELFF
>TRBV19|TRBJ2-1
CASSILAGTAEQFF
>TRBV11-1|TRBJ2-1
CASSLYGTGGYNEQFF
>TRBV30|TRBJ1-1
CAWSVEWNTEAFF
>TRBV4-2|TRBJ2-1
CASSQEGGGVYNEQFF
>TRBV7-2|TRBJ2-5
CASSSPTGYQETQYF
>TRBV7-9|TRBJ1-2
CASSVTGLRGYTF
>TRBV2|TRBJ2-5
CASRQDWGEETQYF
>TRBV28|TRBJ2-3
CASRAGVGADTQYF
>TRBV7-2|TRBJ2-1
CASSWLTSVSYNEQFF
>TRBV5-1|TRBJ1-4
CASSLAGGYEKLFF
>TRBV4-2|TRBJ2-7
CASSQDASGGSYEQYF
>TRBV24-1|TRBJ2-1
CATSDLAVSGNEQFF
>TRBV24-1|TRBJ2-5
CATSDLGQDQETQYF
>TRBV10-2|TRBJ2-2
CASSERGGTGELFF
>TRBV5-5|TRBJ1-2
CASSPLGVGGGYGYTF
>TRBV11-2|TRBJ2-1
CASSPGQGGFLAEQFF
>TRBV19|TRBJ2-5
CASSGVASQAQYF
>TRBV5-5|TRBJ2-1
CASSFGFEQFF
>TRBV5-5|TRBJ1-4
CASSFWTGDEKLFF
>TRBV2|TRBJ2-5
CASRGQTQETQYF
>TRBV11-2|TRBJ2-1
CASSVLQGDYEQFF
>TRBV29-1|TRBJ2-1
CSVDTGFGGWEQFF
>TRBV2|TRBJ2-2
CASSGDRGSTGELFF
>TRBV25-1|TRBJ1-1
CASSESRNTEAFF
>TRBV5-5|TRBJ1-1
CASSMGAGNTEAFF
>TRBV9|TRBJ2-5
CASSVGLGRQETQYF
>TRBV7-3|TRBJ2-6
CASSPTGGSAGANVLTF
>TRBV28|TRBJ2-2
CASRSSGAGAGELFF
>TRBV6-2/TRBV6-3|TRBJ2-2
CASSQQGRATGELFF
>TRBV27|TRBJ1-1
CASSPLGAGEAFF
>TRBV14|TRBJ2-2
CASSPSYGTGELFF
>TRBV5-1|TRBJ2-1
CASSPDPRGYNEQFF
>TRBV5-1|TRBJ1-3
CASSPHRDFSGNTIYF
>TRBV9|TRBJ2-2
CASSVAAGELFF
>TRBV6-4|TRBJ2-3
CASSAGTGADTQYF
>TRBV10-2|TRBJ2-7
CASSEPNPGRGSHEQYF
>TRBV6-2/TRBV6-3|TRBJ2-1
CASSYRDPNEQFF
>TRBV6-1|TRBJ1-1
CASSETPEAFF
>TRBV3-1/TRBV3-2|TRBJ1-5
CASSQGPGGRYAFSNQPQHF
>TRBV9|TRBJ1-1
CASSVGGEAFF
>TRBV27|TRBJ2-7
CASSSSSYEQYF
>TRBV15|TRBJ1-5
CATRDGYRDSLNQPQHF
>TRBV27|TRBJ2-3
CASRDLAGGDTQYF
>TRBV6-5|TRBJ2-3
CASSYRTGGADTQYF
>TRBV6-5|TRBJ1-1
CASSYLPGRANTEAFF
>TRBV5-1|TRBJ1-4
CASSLAGGYEKLFF
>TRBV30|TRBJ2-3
CAWSVQVHRGDTQYF
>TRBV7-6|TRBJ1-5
CASSLEVGQPQHF
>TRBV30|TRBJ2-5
CAWSVGAGETQYF
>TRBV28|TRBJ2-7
CASSFAGERYEQYF
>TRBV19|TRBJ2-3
CASSILQTGTSGTDTQYF
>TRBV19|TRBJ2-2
CASSILRGPNTGELFF
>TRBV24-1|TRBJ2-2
CATSDLSGTGKTGELFF
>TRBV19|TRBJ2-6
CASLPGPPGANVLTF
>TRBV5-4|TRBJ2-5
CASSFGSMTETQYF